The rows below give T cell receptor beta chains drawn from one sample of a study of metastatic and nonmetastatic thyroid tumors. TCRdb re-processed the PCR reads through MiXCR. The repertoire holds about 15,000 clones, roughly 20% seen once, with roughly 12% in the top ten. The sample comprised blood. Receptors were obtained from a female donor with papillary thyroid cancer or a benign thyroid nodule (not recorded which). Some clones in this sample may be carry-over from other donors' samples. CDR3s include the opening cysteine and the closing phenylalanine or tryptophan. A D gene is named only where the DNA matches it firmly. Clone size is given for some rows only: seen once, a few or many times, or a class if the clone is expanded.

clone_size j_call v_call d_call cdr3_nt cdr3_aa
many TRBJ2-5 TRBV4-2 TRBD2 TGTGCCAGCAGCCAAGATCAGGCGGGAGATGAGACCCAGTACTTC CASSQDQAGDETQYF
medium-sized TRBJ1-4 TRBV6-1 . TGTGCCAGCAGTAATACTGGAAAACTGTTTTTT CASSNTGKLFF
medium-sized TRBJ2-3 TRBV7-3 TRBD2 TGTGCCAGCAGCTTGTCTAGCGGGAGTTTCACAGATACGCAGTATTTT CASSLSSGSFTDTQYF
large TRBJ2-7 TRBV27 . TGTGCCAGCAGTTTACGAGACTTATCCTACGAGCAGTACTTC CASSLRDLSYEQYF
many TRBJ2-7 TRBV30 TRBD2 TGTGCCTGGAGTCCCCGGGGGGACGAGCAGTACTTC CAWSPRGDEQYF
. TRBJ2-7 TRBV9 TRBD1 TGTGCCAGCAGCGTAAGGTCGACAGGGGTGGTCGGCGAGCAGTACTTC CASSVRSTGVVGEQYF
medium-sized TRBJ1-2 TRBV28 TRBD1 TGTGCCAGCAGTTCCCTAGCCCCCTTCCAGGGACAGCCAGGACTCGGCTACACCTTC CASSSLAPFQGQPGLGYTF
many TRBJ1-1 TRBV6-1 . TGTGCCAGCAGTGTTTCAGGGCACACTGAAGCTTTCTTT CASSVSGHTEAFF
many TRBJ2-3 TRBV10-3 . TGTGCCATCAGTGAGCTTGTTAGTACAGATACGCAGTATTTT CAISELVSTDTQYF
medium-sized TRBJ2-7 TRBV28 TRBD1 TGTGCCAGCAGTCCGATGACAGGGTTTCGCCGCGAGCAGTACTTC CASSPMTGFRREQYF
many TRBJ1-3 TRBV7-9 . TGTGCCAGCAGCTGGTTCCCGGGCCGAAACACCATATATTTT CASSWFPGRNTIYF
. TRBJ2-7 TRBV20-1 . TGCAGTGCCGAGAACCGACAAAGCTCCTACGAGCAGTACTTC CSAENRQSSYEQYF
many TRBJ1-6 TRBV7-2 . TGTGCCAGCAGCACCCCTTTTTCCGAATACTCCTATAATTCACCCCTCCACTTT CASSTPFSEYSYNSPLHF
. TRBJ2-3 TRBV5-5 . TGTGCCAGCAGCTTGGCCGAAGCACATACGCTGTATTTT CASSLAEAHTLYF
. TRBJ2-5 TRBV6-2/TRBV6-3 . TGTGCCAGCAGTTACTCTCAGGGAGGAGAGACCGAGTACTTC CASSYSQGGETEYF
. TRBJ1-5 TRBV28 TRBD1 TGTGCCAGCAGTTTGGGACAGGGGAGCAATCAGCCCCAGCATTTT CASSLGQGSNQPQHF
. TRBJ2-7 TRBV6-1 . TGTGCCAGCCTCTTTACGGGAGTGGTTCCCGAGCAGTACTTC CASLFTGVVPEQYF
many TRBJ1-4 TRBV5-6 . TGTGCCAGCAGCTTGGCCGGACGGGAAAAACTGTTTTTT CASSLAGREKLFF
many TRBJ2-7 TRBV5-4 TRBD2 TGTGCCAGCAGCTTGAGTCCGGGAGGGGCCCACGAGCAGTACTTC CASSLSPGGAHEQYF
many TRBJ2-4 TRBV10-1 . TGCGCCAGCAGTGAGATGGGACGGGAAAACATTCAGTACTTC CASSEMGRENIQYF
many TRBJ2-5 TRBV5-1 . TGCGCCAGCAGCTTGTTGACGGACCAAGAGACCCAGTACTTC CASSLLTDQETQYF
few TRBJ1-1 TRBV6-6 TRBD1 TGTGCCAGCAGTTACCTGGACAGGGTTCGGGGGGGGGACACTGGAGCTTTCTTT CASSYLDRVRGGDTGAFF
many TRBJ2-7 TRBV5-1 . TGCGCCAGCAGCTTGGCAGGGACCTACGAGCAGTACTTC CASSLAGTYEQYF
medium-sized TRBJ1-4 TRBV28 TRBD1 TGTGCCAGCAGTTCCGACAGGGTGGTTGAAAAACTGTTTTTT CASSSDRVVEKLFF
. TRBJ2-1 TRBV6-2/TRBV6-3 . TGTGCCAGCAGTTACTCAGAGGGTTTCAGCTCCTACAATGAGCAGTTCTTC CASSYSEGFSSYNEQFF
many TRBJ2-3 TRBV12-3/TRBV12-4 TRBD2 TGTGCCAGCAGGCGGACTAGCGGGGCCCTCCTTACAGATACGCAGTATTTT CASRRTSGALLTDTQYF
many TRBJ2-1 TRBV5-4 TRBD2 TGTGCCAGCAGCTCGCAAACGGGACTAGCGGAGAATGAGCAGTTCTTC CASSSQTGLAENEQFF
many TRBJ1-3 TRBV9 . TGTGCCAGCAGCGTAGGACAGTCAGGAAACACCATATATTTT CASSVGQSGNTIYF
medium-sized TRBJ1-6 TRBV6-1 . TGTGCCAGCAGTGAGGTGGGGCAGTCACCCCTCCACTTT CASSEVGQSPLHF
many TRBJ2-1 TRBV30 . TGTGCCTGGAGCAAGGACCGAAATGAGCAGTTCTTC CAWSKDRNEQFF
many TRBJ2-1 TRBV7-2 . TGTGCCAGCAGTGCCCAAGTGGGAGAGGAGCAGTTCTTC CASSAQVGEEQFF
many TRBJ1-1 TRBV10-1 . TGCGCCAGCAGTGAGTCGTCAGGGGATGAAGCTTTCTTT CASSESSGDEAFF
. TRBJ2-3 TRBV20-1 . TGCAGTGATAAGGGCAGGGCTAGCACAGATACGCAGTATTTT CSDKGRASTDTQYF
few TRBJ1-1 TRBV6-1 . TGTGCCAGCAGCTTTTACAGGGAAATGAACACTGAAGCTTTCTTT CASSFYREMNTEAFF
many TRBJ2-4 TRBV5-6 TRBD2 TGTGCCAGCAGCTTGGAGGGACTAGCGGTAGCCAAAAACATTCAGTACTTC CASSLEGLAVAKNIQYF
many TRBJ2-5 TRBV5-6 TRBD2 TGTGCCAGCAGCTTGTCTTCGGGAGGGTACCAAGAGACCCAGTACTTC CASSLSSGGYQETQYF
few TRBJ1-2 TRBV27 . TGTGCCAGCAGTTTATCCTCCGGGACACGCGACTACACCTTC CASSLSSGTRDYTF
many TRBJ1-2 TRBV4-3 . TGCGCCAGCAGCCAAGGACCCGGGTTGCGAGGCTATGGCTACACCTTC CASSQGPGLRGYGYTF
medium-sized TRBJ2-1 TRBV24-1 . TGTGCCACCAGTTATGAGGTGCCTGAGCAGTTCTTC CATSYEVPEQFF
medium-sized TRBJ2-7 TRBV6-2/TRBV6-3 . TGTGCCACCAAGAGGAGGGGGCCTGCTGACACCTACGAGCAGTACTTC CATKRRGPADTYEQYF
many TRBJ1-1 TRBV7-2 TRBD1 TGTGCCAGCAGCTGGACAGGGGCGGCTGAAGCTTTCTTT CASSWTGAAEAFF
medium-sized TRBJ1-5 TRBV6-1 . TGTGCCAGCAGACCAGGAGATAGCAATCAGCCCCAGCATTTT CASRPGDSNQPQHF
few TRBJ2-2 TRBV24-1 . TGTGCCAGCAGTGACAACGCGGGGGAGCTGTTTTTT CASSDNAGELFF
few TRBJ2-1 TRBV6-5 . TGTGCCAGCAGTTACTCGACGGTAGGGAGAAATGAGCAGTTCTTC CASSYSTVGRNEQFF
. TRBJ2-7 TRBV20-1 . TGCAGTGCTAGAGGAGGGCAGTCCGGCGAGCAGTACTTC CSARGGQSGEQYF
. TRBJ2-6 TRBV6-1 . TGTGCCAGCAGTACGGGGTTATCTGGGGCCAACGTCCTGACTTTC CASSTGLSGANVLTF